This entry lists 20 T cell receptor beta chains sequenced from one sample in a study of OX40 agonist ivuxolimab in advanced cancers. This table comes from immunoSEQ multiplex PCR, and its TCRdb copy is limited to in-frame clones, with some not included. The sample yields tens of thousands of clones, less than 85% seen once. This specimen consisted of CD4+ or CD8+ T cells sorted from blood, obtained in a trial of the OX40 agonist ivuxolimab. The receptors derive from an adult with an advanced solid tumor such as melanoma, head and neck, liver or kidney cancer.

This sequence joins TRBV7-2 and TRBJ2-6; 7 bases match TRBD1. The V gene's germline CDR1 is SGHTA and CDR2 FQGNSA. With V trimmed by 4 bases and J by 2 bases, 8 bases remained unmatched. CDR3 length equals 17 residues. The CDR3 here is CASSSSGTVTGANVLTF. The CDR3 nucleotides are TGTGCCAGCAGCTCGTCCGGGACAGTGACTGGGGCCAACGTCCTGACTTTC.

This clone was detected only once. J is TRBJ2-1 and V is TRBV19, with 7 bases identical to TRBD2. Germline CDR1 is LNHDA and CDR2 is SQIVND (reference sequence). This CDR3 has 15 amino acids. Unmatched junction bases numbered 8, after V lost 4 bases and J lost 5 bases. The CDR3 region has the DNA TGTGCCAGTAGTACAAGACTAGCCTTACACAATGAGCAGTTCTTC. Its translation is CASSTRLALHNEQFF.

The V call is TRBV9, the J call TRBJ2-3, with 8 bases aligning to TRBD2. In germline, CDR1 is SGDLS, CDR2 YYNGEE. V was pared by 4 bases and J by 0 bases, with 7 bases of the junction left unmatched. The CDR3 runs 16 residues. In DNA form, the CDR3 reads TGTGCCAGCAGCTCGAGACTAGCGTCTAGCACAGATACGCAGTATTTT. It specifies CASSSRLASSTDTQYF.

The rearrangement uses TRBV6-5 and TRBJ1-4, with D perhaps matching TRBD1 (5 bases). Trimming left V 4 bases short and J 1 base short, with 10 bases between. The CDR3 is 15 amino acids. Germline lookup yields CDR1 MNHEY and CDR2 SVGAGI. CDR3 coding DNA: TGTGCCAGCAGTTCCTCAGGGTTAACTAATGAAAAACTGTTTTTT. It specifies CASSSSGLTNEKLFF.

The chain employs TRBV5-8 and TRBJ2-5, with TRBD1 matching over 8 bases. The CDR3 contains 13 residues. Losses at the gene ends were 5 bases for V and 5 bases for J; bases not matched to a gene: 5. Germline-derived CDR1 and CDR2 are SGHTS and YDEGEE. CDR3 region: CASRTTGGETQYF. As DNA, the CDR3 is TGTGCCAGCAGAACCACAGGGGGGGAGACCCAGTACTTC.

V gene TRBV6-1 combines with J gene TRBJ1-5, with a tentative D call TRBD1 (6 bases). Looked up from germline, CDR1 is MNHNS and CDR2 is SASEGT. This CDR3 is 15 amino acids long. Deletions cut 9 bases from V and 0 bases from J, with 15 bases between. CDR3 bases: TGTGCCAGTCGTTCAGGGGCCTATAGCAATCAGCCCCAGCATTTT. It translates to CASRSGAYSNQPQHF.

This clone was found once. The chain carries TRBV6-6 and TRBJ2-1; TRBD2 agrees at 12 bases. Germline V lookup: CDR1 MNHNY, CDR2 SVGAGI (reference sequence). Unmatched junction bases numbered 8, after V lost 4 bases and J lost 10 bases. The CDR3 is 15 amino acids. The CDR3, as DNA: TGTGCCAGCAGTTCGGGACTAGCGGGTTTTTGGGAGCAGTTCTTC. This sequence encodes CASSSGLAGFWEQFF.

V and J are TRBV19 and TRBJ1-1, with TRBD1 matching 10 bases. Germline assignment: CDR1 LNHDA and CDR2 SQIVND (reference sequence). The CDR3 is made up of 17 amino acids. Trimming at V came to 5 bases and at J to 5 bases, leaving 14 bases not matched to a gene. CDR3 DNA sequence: TGTGCCAGTAGTCACACCTCCGGGACAGGGGCCAATACTGAAGCTTTCTTT. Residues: CASSHTSGTGANTEAFF.

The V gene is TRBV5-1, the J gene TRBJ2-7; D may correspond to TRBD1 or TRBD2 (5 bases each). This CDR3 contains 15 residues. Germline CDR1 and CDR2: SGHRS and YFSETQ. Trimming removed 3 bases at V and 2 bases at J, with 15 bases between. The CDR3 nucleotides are TGCGCCAGCAGCTGGGAGCTGGGGCGAGCCTACGAGCAGTACTTC. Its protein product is CASSWELGRAYEQYF.

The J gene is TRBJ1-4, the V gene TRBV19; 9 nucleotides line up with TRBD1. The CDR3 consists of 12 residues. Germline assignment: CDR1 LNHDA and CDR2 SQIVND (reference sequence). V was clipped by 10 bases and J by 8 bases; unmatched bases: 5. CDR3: CATADRGEKLFF. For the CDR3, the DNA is TGTGCCACCGCGGACAGGGGAGAAAAACTGTTTTTT.

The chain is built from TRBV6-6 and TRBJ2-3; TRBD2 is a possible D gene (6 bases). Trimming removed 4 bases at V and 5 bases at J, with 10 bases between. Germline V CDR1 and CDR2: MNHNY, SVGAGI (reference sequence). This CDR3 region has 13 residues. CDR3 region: CASSWGEVDTQYF. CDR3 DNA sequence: TGTGCCAGCAGTTGGGGGGAGGTAGATACGCAGTATTTT.

The CDR3, as DNA: TGCGCCAGCAGCTTCTTAAGAGGAGCCTCCTACGAGCAGTACTTC. Amino acids: CASSFLRGASYEQYF. The chain is built from TRBV5-1 and TRBJ2-7; D call uncertain. Trimming cost V 2 bases and J 0 bases, with 12 bases left between them. This CDR3 comprises 15 residues. CDR1 is SGHRS and CDR2 is YFSETQ in the germline V gene.

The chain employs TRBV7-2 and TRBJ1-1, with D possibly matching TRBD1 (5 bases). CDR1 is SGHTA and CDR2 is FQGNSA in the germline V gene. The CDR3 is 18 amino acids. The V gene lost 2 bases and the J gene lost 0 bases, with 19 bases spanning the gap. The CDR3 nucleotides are TGTGCCAGCAGCTTAAGGGGTCAGGAAGGGAGGCTGAACACTGAAGCTTTCTTT. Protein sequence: CASSLRGQEGRLNTEAFF.

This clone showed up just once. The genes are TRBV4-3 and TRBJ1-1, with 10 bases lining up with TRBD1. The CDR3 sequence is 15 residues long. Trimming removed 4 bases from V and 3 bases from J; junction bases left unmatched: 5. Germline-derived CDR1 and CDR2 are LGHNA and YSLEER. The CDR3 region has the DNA TGCGCCAGCAGCCTCGACAGGGGGCAGGACACTGAAGCTTTCTTT. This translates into CASSLDRGQDTEAFF.

The chain's CDR3 is CASSQGGGTDTQYF. The CDR3 region has the DNA TGCGCCAGCAGCCAAGGGGGGGGCACAGATACGCAGTATTTT. The chain links TRBV4-1 to TRBJ2-3; a possible D gene is TRBD2 (6 bases). The CDR3 length is 14 residues. The germline CDR1 and CDR2 sequences are MGHRA and YSYEKL. V shed 1 base and J shed 1 base, with 6 bases lying between them.

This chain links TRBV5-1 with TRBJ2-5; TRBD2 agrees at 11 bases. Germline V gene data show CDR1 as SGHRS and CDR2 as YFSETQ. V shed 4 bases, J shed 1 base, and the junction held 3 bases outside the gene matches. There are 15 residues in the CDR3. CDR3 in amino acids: CASSPGTSGQETQYF. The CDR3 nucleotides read TGCGCCAGCAGCCCCGGGACTAGCGGCCAAGAGACCCAGTACTTC.

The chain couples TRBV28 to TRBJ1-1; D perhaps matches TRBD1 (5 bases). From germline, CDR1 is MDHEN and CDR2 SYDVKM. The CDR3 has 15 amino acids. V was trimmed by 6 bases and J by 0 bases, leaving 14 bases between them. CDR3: CASRKPGRMNTEAFF. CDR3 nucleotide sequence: TGTGCCAGCAGGAAACCGGGACGGATGAACACTGAAGCTTTCTTT.

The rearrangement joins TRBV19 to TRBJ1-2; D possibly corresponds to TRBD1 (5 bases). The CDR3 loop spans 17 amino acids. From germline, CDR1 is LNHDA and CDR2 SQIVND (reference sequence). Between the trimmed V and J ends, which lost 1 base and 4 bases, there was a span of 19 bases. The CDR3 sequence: CASSIVAVGDVRYGYTF. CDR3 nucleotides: TGTGCCAGTAGTATAGTTGCCGTAGGGGACGTCCGCTATGGCTACACCTTC.

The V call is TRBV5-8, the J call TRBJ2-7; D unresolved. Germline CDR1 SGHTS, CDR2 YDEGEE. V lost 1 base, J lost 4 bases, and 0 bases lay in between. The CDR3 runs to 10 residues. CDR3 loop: CASSLYEQYF. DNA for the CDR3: TGTGCCAGCAGCTTGTACGAGCAGTACTTC. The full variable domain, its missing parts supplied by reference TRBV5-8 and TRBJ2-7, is EAGVTQSPTHLIKTRGQQATLRCSPISGHTSVYWYQQALGLGLQFLLWYDEGEERNRGNFPPRFSGRQFPNYSSELNVNALELEDSALYLCASSLYEQYFGPGTRLTVT.

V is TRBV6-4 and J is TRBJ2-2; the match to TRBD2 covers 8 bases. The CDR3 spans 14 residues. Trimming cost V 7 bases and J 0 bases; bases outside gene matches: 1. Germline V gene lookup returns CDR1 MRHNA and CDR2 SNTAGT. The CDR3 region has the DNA TGTGCCAGCACGCGGGAGGCGAACACCGGGGAGCTGTTTTTT. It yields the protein CASTREANTGELFF.